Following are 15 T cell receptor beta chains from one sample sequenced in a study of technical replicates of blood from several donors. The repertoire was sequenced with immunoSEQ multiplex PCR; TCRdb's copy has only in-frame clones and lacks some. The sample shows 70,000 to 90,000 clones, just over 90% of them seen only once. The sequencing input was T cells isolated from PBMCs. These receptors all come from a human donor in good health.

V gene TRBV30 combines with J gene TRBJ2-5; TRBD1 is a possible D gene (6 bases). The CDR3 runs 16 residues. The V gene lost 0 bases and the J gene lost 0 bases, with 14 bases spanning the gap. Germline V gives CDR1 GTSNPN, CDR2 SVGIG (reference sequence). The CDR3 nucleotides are TGTGCCTGGAGTGTACCAGGCAGGGGTTACCAAGAGACCCAGTACTTC. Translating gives CAWSVPGRGYQETQYF.

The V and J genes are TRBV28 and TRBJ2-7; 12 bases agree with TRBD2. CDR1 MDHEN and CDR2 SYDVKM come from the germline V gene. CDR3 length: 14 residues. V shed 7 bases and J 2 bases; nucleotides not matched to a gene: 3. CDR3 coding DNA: TGTGCCAGCATGACTAGCGGGAGAACCTACGAGCAGTACTTC. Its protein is CASMTSGRTYEQYF.

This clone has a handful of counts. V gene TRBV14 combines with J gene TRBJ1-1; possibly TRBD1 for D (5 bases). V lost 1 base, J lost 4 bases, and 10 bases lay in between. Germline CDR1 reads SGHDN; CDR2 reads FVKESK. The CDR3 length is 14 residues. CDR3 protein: CASSQAWGVTEAFF. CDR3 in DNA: TGTGCCAGCAGCCAAGCGTGGGGGGTCACTGAAGCTTTCTTT. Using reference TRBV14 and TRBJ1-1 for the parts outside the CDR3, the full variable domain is EAGVTQFPSHSVIEKGQTVTLRCDPISGHDNLYWYRRVMGKEIKFLLHFVKESKQDESGMPNNRFLAERTGGTYSTLKVQPAELEDSGVYFCASSQAWGVTEAFFGQGTRLTVV.

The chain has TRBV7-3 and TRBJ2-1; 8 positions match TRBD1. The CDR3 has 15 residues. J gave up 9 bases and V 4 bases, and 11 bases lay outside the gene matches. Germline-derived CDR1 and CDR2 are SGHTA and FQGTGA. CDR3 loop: CASSSSQGAIGEQFF. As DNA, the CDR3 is TGTGCCAGCAGCTCGAGCCAGGGGGCAATAGGTGAGCAGTTCTTC. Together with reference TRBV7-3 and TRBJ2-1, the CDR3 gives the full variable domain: GAGVSQTPSNKVTEKGKYVELRCDPISGHTALYWYRQSLGQGPEFLIYFQGTGAADDSGLPNDRFFAVRPEGSVSTLKIQRTERGDSAVYLCASSSSQGAIGEQFFGPGTRLTVL.

The CDR3 loop reads CASSLLRAGYTF. The CDR3 DNA reads as TGTGCCAGCAGTCTCCTCAGGGCTGGCTACACCTTC. This chain connects TRBV6-1 to TRBJ1-2; the D gene is possibly TRBD1 (5 bases). This CDR3 comprises 12 residues. Between the trimmed V and J ends, which lost 5 bases and 7 bases, there was a span of 11 bases. The germline V gene encodes CDR1 MNHNS and CDR2 SASEGT.

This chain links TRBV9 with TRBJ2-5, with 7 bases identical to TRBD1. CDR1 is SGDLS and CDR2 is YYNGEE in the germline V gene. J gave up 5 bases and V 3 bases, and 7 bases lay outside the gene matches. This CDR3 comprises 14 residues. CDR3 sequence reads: CASSGQGSQETQYF. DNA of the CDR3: TGTGCCAGCAGCGGACAGGGATCCCAGGAGACCCAGTACTTC.

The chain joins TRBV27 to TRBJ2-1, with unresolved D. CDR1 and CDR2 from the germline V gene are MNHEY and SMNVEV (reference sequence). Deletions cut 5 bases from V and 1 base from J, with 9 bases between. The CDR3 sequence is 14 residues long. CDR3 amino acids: CASSPTNSYNEQFF. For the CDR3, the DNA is TGTGCCAGCAGTCCAACAAATTCCTACAATGAGCAGTTCTTC.

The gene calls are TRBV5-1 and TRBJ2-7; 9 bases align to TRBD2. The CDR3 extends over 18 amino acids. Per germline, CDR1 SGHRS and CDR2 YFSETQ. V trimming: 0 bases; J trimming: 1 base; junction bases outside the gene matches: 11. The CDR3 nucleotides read TGCGCCAGCAGCTTGGCCGCGGCGGGAGGGCCCCCTTCCTACGAGCAGTACTTC. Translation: CASSLAAAGGPPSYEQYF.

Here the CDR3 DNA reads TGCGCCAGCAGCGGCGGGGGGGATAACTATGGCTACACCTTC. This sequence encodes CASSGGGDNYGYTF. The chain uses TRBV5-1 and TRBJ1-2; D might be TRBD1 (5 bases). V lost 4 bases to trimming and J lost 1 base, with 11 bases between them. The CDR3 is made up of 14 amino acids. CDR1 SGHRS and CDR2 YFSETQ come from the germline V gene.

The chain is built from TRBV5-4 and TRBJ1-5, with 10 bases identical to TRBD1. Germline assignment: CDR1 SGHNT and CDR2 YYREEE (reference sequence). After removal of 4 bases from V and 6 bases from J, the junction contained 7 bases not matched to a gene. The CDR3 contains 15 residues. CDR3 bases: TGTGCCAGCAGCAACGACAGGGGGCTGGCTCAGCCCCAGCATTTT. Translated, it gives CASSNDRGLAQPQHF.

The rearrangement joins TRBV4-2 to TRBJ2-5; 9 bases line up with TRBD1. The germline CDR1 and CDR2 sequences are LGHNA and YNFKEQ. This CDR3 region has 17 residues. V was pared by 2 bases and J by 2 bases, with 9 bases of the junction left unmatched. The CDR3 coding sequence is TGTGCCAGCAGCCAAATACTCCTGACAGGGGGGCAAGAGACCCAGTACTTC. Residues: CASSQILLTGGQETQYF.

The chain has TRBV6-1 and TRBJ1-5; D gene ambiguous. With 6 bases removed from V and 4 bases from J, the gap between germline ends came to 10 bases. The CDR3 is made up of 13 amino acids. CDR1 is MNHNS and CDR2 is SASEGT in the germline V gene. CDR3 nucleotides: TGTGCCAGCAGAGAGGCCGTAAATCAGCCCCAGCATTTT. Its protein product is CASREAVNQPQHF.

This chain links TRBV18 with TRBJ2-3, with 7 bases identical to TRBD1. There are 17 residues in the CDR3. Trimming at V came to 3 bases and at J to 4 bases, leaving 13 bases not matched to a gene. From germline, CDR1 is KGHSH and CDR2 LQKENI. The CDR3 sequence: CASSPLGIPQGADTQYF. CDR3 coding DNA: TGTGCCAGCTCACCTTTGGGGATTCCCCAGGGGGCAGATACGCAGTATTTT.

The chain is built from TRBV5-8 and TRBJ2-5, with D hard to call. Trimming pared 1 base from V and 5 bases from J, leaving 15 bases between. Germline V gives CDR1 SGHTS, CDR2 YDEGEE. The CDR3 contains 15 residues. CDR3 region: CASSLYIARRETQYF. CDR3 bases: TGTGCCAGCAGCTTGTATATCGCGCGTCGGGAGACCCAGTACTTC. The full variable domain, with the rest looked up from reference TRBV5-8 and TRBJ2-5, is EAGVTQSPTHLIKTRGQQATLRCSPISGHTSVYWYQQALGLGLQFLLWYDEGEERNRGNFPPRFSGRQFPNYSSELNVNALELEDSALYLCASSLYIARRETQYFGPGTRLLVL.

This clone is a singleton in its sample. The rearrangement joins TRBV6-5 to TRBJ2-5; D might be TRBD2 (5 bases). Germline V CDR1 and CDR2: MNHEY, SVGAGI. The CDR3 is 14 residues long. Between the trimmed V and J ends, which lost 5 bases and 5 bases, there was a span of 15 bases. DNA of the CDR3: TGTGCCAGCAGTGAACTCTCCGGGGTCGAGACCCAGTACTTC. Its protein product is CASSELSGVETQYF.